The present T cell receptor (beta chain) was sequenced within a study of CD8+CD57+ T cells in acquired aplastic anemia. Study overall: Sorted CD4+ plus CD8+ cells gave DNA averaging approximately 2.9 ug.

V lost 1 base and J lost 8, with 5 bases in between. The CDR3 consists of 11 residues. With regard to this clonotype: No antigen is known for it.

CDR3 and TCR beta VDJ profiling relied on genomic DNA as the template. TCRdb re-derived calls from the reads in MiXCR, one entry per CDR3 protein. Among over 150,000 distinct CDR3 sequences, roughly 65% were seen once, and the ten largest hold under 55%. General observations from the study: Patients had twenty-nine CD8+ CDR3 sequences in common with controls (the shared set).

Whoever was chosen for sequencing had shown CD8+CD57+ cell expansion by flow cytometry. The chain recombines TRBV12-3 or TRBV12-4 with TRBJ1-1; D is uncertain. The source is a human donor with aplastic anemia. The sequencing input was sorted CD4+, CD8+, or CD8+CD57+ T cells (not recorded which) from PBMCs. Written as DNA, the CDR3 is TGTGCCAGCAGTTTAGTCGGAGAAGCTTTCTTT. This gives the protein CASSLVGEAFF.